This T cell receptor beta chain was profiled in a study of T cells in narcolepsy. Overall study results and limits: Autoreactive HCRT-specific and TRIB2-specific clonotypes were marked in same-patient CSF-versus-blood CD4+ comparisons.

This CDR3 has 16 residues. CDR1 is SGHRS, CDR2 YFSETQ, per germline. Trimming shortened V by 4 bases and J by 1 base, and 16 bases separated the two germline ends. Repertoires were generated with immunoSEQ multiplex PCR, while TCRdb's copy carries only in-frame clones and drops some. The sample includes roughly 35,000 clones, under 85% of them seen just once. Note on this clone: Its antigen is as yet unknown.

This TCR was recovered from a human donor with narcolepsy. The gene calls are TRBV5-1 and TRBJ2-3; D perhaps matches TRBD1 (6 bases). The specimen sequenced was CD45RA- memory CD4+ T cells from PBMCs. The CDR3 spells CASSRTGTSGTDTQYF. The CDR3 nucleotides read TGCGCCAGCAGCAGGACCGGGACATCAGGCACAGATACGCAGTATTTT.